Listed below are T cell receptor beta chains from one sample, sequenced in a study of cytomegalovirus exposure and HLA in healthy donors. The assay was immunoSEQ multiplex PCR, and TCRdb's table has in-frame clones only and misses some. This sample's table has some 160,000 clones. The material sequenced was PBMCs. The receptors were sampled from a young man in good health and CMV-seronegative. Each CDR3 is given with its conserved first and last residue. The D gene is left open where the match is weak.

CDR3 protein: CASRALAGVQNEQFF
CDR3 DNA: TGTGCCAGCAGGGCTCTAGCGGGAGTCCAAAATGAGCAGTTCTTC
D gene: TRBD2
J gene: TRBJ2-1
V gene: TRBV6-1

CDR3 protein: CASRIQRGNTEAFF
CDR3 DNA: TGTGCCAGTAGGATTCAGCGAGGGAACACTGAAGCTTTCTTT
D gene: .
J gene: TRBJ1-1
V gene: TRBV19

CDR3 protein: CASSLTGRGRLLSYEQYF
CDR3 DNA: TGTGCCAGCAGTTTGACCGGCAGGGGGCGATTACTATCCTACGAGCAGTACTTC
D gene: TRBD1
J gene: TRBJ2-7
V gene: TRBV28

CDR3 protein: CASSTRTEGLTDTQYF
CDR3 DNA: TGTGCCAGCAGCACCCGGACAGAGGGTCTCACAGATACGCAGTATTTT
D gene: .
J gene: TRBJ2-3
V gene: TRBV5-4

CDR3 protein: CASSLGTSGYEQYF
CDR3 DNA: TGTGCCAGCAGCTTGGGGACTAGCGGCTACGAGCAGTACTTC
D gene: TRBD2
J gene: TRBJ2-7
V gene: TRBV5-6

CDR3 protein: CASIAHSSYEQYF
CDR3 DNA: TGTGCCAGCATCGCCCATAGCTCCTACGAGCAGTACTTC
D gene: .
J gene: TRBJ2-7
V gene: TRBV28

CDR3 protein: CASSQSPGEGYGYTF
CDR3 DNA: TGCGCCAGCAGCCAGTCCCCAGGGGAGGGCTATGGCTACACCTTC
D gene: .
J gene: TRBJ1-2
V gene: TRBV4-3

CDR3 protein: CASGDRGYNEQFF
CDR3 DNA: TGTGCCAGCGGGGACAGGGGCTACAATGAGCAGTTCTTC
D gene: TRBD1
J gene: TRBJ2-1
V gene: TRBV2

CDR3 protein: CASSPQVGLKGGYTF
CDR3 DNA: TGTGCCAGCAGCCCTCAGGTGGGGCTCAAGGGTGGCTACACCTTC
D gene: .
J gene: TRBJ1-2
V gene: TRBV14

CDR3 protein: CASTPDRSSGNTIYF
CDR3 DNA: TGTGCCAGCACCCCGGACAGGAGCTCTGGAAACACCATATATTTT
D gene: TRBD1
J gene: TRBJ1-3
V gene: TRBV5-4

CDR3 protein: CASSSQTAVTGELFF
CDR3 DNA: TGTGCCAGCAGCTCCCAGACAGCCGTCACCGGGGAGCTGTTTTTT
D gene: .
J gene: TRBJ2-2
V gene: TRBV5-4

CDR3 protein: CAISGTGDQPQHF
CDR3 DNA: TGTGCCATCAGTGGCACAGGGGATCAGCCCCAGCATTTT
D gene: TRBD1
J gene: TRBJ1-5
V gene: TRBV10-3

CDR3 protein: CASSPRTGANREKLFF
CDR3 DNA: TGTGCCAGCTCACCGCGGACAGGGGCGAATAGGGAAAAACTGTTTTTT
D gene: TRBD1
J gene: TRBJ1-4
V gene: TRBV18

CDR3 protein: CASSQPDEQFF
CDR3 DNA: TGTGCCAGCAGCCAACCGGATGAGCAGTTCTTC
D gene: .
J gene: TRBJ2-1
V gene: TRBV5-6

CDR3 protein: CASSGQGEDEQYF
CDR3 DNA: TGTGCCAGCAGTGGACAGGGTGAGGACGAGCAGTACTTC
D gene: TRBD1
J gene: TRBJ2-7
V gene: TRBV2

CDR3 protein: CASSSFLAGYNEQFF
CDR3 DNA: TGTGCCAGCAGCTCTTTCCTAGCGGGTTACAATGAGCAGTTCTTC
D gene: TRBD2
J gene: TRBJ2-1
V gene: TRBV5-6

CDR3 protein: CASSYQGGNQPQHF
CDR3 DNA: TGTGCCAGTAGTTATCAGGGTGGCAATCAGCCCCAGCATTTT
D gene: .
J gene: TRBJ1-5
V gene: TRBV19